Following are 15 T cell receptor beta chains from one sample sequenced in a study of cytomegalovirus exposure and HLA in healthy donors. Both 60 Vbeta primers and 13 Jbeta primers went into the PCR. Produced via immunoSEQ multiplex PCR; TCRdb's table is partial and in-frame only. The table lists roughly 120,000 clones, about three quarters of them singletons, with roughly 1.2% in the top ten. The sequenced sample consisted of PBMCs. The receptor set was obtained from a woman aged 30 to 39 in good health and CMV-seronegative.

The J gene is TRBJ2-7, the V gene TRBV10-3, with TRBD1 identical over 7 bases. This CDR3 contains 14 residues. Per the germline V gene, CDR1 is ENHRY and CDR2 is SYGVKD. With 5 bases clipped from V and 0 bases from J, the junction kept 4 bases outside the gene matches. CDR3 in amino acids: CAISLTGSSYEQYF. Here the CDR3 DNA reads TGTGCCATCAGTCTGACAGGGAGCTCCTACGAGCAGTACTTC.

This rearrangement joins TRBV28 to TRBJ2-1; D may be TRBD2 (6 bases). The germline CDR1 and CDR2 sequences are MDHEN and SYDVKM. V dropped 1 base and J dropped 8 bases, with 27 bases sitting between them. The CDR3 totals 19 residues. CDR3 amino acids: CASSLSLLVARGRWYEQFF. DNA of the CDR3: TGTGCCAGCAGTTTATCCCTTCTCGTCGCTCGGGGGAGGTGGTATGAGCAGTTCTTC.

This clone was seen only a few times. The chain joins TRBV28 to TRBJ1-2, with 10 bases that match TRBD1. CDR1 and CDR2 (germline): MDHEN, SYDVKM. V gave up 3 bases and J gave up 5 bases; unmatched junction bases: 6. The CDR3 consists of 15 residues. The CDR3 coding sequence is TGTGCCAGCAGTTTCACGACAGGGGGCGCATATGGCTACACCTTC. It specifies CASSFTTGGAYGYTF.

The chain recombines TRBV9 with TRBJ1-1; 7 bases match TRBD1. Germline lookup yields CDR1 SGDLS and CDR2 YYNGEE. The junction had 8 bases not matched to a gene; V was cut back by 3 bases and J by 0 bases. This CDR3 has 16 amino acids. CDR3 sequence: CASSARQGLMNTEAFF. The CDR3 bases are TGTGCCAGCAGCGCCCGACAGGGCCTCATGAACACTGAAGCTTTCTTT.

The chain joins TRBV6-5 to TRBJ2-7; 11 nucleotides line up with TRBD2. The germline gives CDR1 MNHEY, CDR2 SVGAGI. Trimming at V came to 4 bases and at J to 7 bases, leaving 9 bases not matched to a gene. The CDR3 has 15 amino acids. The chain's CDR3 is CASSSGTSGVWEQYF. DNA for the CDR3: TGTGCCAGCAGTTCCGGGACTAGCGGCGTTTGGGAGCAGTACTTC.

This chain uses TRBV25-1 with TRBJ1-2, with TRBD1 matching 9 bases. Germline CDR1 reads MGHDK; CDR2 reads SYGVNS. This CDR3 contains 15 residues. With V trimmed by 3 bases and J by 4 bases, 6 bases remained unmatched. CDR3 sequence reads: CASSDHSDRGYGYTF. The CDR3 DNA follows: TGTGCCAGCAGTGACCACTCGGACAGGGGCTATGGCTACACCTTC.

The chain recombines TRBV6-1 with TRBJ2-3, with 9 bases lining up with TRBD2. The CDR3 runs to 14 residues. J was trimmed by 10 bases and V by 5 bases; bases with no gene match: 10. CDR1 and CDR2 (germline): MNHNS, SASEGT. CDR3 amino acids: CASSSPGTSRAQYF. As DNA, the CDR3 is TGTGCCAGCAGTTCCCCGGGGACTAGCAGGGCGCAGTATTTT.

This sequence joins TRBV6-6 and TRBJ1-1, with D perhaps TRBD1 (6 bases). The CDR3 contains 14 residues. The germline V gene encodes CDR1 MNHNY and CDR2 SVGAGI (reference sequence). The ends were cut back, 10 bases at V and 0 bases at J, with 15 bases in the middle. The CDR3 sequence: CATYPQGMNTEAFF. In DNA, the CDR3 is TGTGCCACCTACCCACAGGGTATGAACACTGAAGCTTTCTTT.

The chain joins TRBV7-2 to TRBJ1-5; 7 bases map to TRBD1. CDR1 SGHTA and CDR2 FQGNSA come from the germline V gene. The trim removed 5 bases at V and 11 bases at J, leaving 12 bases unmatched. This CDR3 is built from 14 residues. The CDR3 bases are TGTGCCAGCAGCCCCGGGACAGTTCCCCCGGCCCAGCATTTT. Residues: CASSPGTVPPAQHF. Together with reference TRBV7-2 and TRBJ1-5, the CDR3 gives the full variable domain: GAGVSQSPSNKVTEKGKDVELRCDPISGHTALYWYRQSLGQGLEFLIYFQGNSAPDKSGLPSDRFSAERTGGSVSTLTIQRTQQEDSAVYLCASSPGTVPPAQHFGDGTRLSIL.

This clone showed up just a few times. The chain uses TRBV5-1 and TRBJ2-1; D possibly corresponds to TRBD2 (5 bases). V was clipped by 1 base and J by 10 bases, with 9 bases between them. Looked up from germline, CDR1 is SGHRS and CDR2 is YFSETQ. This CDR3 region has 12 residues. The CDR3 coding sequence is TGCGCCAGCAGCTTGACCGGGATCGAGCAGTTCTTC. It translates to CASSLTGIEQFF.

The genes are TRBV7-2 and TRBJ2-5; TRBD2 aligns across 12 bases. The germline gives CDR1 SGHTA, CDR2 FQGNSA. The CDR3 runs to 15 residues. V was pared by 5 bases and J by 2 bases, with 3 bases of the junction left unmatched. CDR3 sequence (DNA): TGTGCCAGCAGCGCAGGACTAGCGGGGCAAGAGACCCAGTACTTC. The encoded protein is CASSAGLAGQETQYF.

The V gene is TRBV14, the J gene TRBJ2-1; the D gene is possibly TRBD1 (6 bases). V was pared by 3 bases and J by 5 bases, with 17 bases between. CDR1 and CDR2 from the germline V gene are SGHDN and FVKESK. CDR3 length: 16 amino acids. CDR3 DNA: TGTGCCAGCAGCCATTCCGGGACATACTTGGACAATGAGCAGTTCTTC. It specifies CASSHSGTYLDNEQFF.

The chain recombines TRBV4-2 with TRBJ2-4, with 7 bases identical to TRBD2. V lost 1 base, J lost 8 bases, and 11 bases stayed unmatched. This CDR3 contains 16 residues. Per germline, CDR1 LGHNA and CDR2 YNFKEQ. CDR3 residues: CASSQVGTGGRDIQYF. DNA of the CDR3: TGTGCCAGCAGCCAAGTAGGAACGGGAGGAAGAGACATTCAGTACTTC.

V is TRBV9 and J is TRBJ2-7; D is unclear. The germline V gene encodes CDR1 SGDLS and CDR2 YYNGEE. With 4 bases removed from V and 4 bases from J, the gap between germline ends came to 9 bases. The length of the CDR3 is 12 residues. CDR3 DNA: TGTGCCAGCAGCCCCAGAGGTTACGAGCAGTACTTC. It encodes CASSPRGYEQYF.

The V and J genes are TRBV2 and TRBJ2-1, with TRBD1 as a possible D gene (5 bases). Trimming removed 11 bases from V and 4 bases from J, with 18 bases in between. The CDR3 has 14 residues. Germline-derived CDR1 and CDR2 are SNHLY and FYNNEI. CDR3: CAGALVGVYNEQFF. In nucleotides, the CDR3 is TGTGCCGGGGCCCTCGTTGGCGTGTACAATGAGCAGTTCTTC.